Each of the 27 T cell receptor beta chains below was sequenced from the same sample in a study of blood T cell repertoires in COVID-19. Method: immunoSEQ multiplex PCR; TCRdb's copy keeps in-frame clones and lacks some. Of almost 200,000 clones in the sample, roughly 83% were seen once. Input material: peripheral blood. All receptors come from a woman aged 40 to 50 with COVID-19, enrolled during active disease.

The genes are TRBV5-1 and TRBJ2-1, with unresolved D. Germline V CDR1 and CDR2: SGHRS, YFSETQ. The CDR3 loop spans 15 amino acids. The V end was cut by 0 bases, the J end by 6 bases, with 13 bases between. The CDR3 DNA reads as TGCGCCAGCAGCTTGGGGCTCCTAGACGGCAATGAGCAGTTCTTC. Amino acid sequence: CASSLGLLDGNEQFF.

The CDR3 is CASSQEAGQGVWDEQFF. The CDR3 coding sequence is TGTGCCAGCAGCCAAGAAGCGGGACAGGGGGTTTGGGATGAGCAGTTCTTC. The J gene is TRBJ2-1, the V gene TRBV14; 11 bases fit TRBD1. This CDR3 is 17 amino acids long. Looked up from germline, CDR1 is SGHDN and CDR2 is FVKESK. Trimming cost V 0 bases and J 8 bases; bases outside gene matches: 9.

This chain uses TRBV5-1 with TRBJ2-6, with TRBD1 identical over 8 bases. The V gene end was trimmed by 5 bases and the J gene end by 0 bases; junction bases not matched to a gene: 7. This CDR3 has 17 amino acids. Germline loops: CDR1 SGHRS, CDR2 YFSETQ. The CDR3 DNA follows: TGCGCCAGCAGGGACAGGGAAGGGACCTCTGGGGCCAACGTCCTGACTTTC. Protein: CASRDREGTSGANVLTF.

The CDR3 is CASRQGADSNQPQHF. The CDR3 DNA follows: TGTGCCAGCCGGCAGGGGGCTGATAGCAATCAGCCCCAGCATTTT. The J gene is TRBJ1-5, the V gene TRBV6-5, with 8 nucleotides matching TRBD1. Germline trimming cut 8 bases from V and 0 bases from J; bases unmatched to any gene: 6. CDR3 size: 15 residues. The germline CDR1 and CDR2 sequences are MNHEY and SVGAGI.

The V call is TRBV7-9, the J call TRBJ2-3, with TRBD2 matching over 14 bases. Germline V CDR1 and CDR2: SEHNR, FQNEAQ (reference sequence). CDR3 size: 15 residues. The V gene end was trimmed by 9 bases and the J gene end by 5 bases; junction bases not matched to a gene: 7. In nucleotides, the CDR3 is TGTGCCAGTGGACTAGCGGGGGGCACGAAAGATACGCAGTATTTT. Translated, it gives CASGLAGGTKDTQYF. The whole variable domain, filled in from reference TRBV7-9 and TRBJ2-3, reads DTGVSQNPRHKITKRGQNVTFRCDPISEHNRLYWYRQTLGQGPEFLTYFQNEAQLEKSRLLSDRFSAERPKGSFSTLEIQRTEQGDSAMYLCASGLAGGTKDTQYFGPGTRLTVL.

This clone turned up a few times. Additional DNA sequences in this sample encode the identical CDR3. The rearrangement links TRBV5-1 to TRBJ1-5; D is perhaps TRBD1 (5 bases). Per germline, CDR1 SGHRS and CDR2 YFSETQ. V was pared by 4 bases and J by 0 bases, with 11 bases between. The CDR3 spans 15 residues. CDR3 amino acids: CASSPGGGSNQPQHF. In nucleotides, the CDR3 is TGCGCCAGCAGCCCCGGGGGGGGTAGCAATCAGCCCCAGCATTTT.

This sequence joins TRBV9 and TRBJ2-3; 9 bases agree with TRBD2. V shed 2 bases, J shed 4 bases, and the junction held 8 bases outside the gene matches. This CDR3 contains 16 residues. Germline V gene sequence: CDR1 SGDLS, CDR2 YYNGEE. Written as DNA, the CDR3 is TGTGCCAGCAGCGTGGCGGCGGGGGGGATCTCAGATACGCAGTATTTT. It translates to CASSVAAGGISDTQYF.

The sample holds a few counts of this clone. The CDR3 sequence: CASRLQGGGGEAFF. CDR3 sequence (DNA): TGTGCCAGCAGGCTCCAGGGAGGGGGGGGTGAAGCTTTCTTT. The chain recombines TRBV3-1 (or the pseudogene TRBV3-2) with TRBJ1-1, with D possibly TRBD1 on 6 matching bases. There are 14 residues in the CDR3. Looked up from germline, CDR1 is LGHDT and CDR2 is YNNKEL (reference sequence). Trimming cost V 6 bases and J 7 bases, with 18 bases left between them.

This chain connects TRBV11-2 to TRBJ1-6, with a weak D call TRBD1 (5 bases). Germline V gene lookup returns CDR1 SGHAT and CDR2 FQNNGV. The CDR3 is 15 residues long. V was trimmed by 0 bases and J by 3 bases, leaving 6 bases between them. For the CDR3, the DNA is TGTGCCAGCAGCTTAGAACAGGACTATAATTCACCCCTCCACTTT. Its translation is CASSLEQDYNSPLHF.

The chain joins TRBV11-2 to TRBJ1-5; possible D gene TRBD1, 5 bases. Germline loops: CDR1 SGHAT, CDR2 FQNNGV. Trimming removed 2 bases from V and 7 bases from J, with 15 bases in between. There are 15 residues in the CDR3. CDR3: CASSLSPGKGQPQHF. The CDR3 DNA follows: TGTGCCAGCAGCTTATCCCCAGGGAAAGGCCAGCCCCAGCATTTT.

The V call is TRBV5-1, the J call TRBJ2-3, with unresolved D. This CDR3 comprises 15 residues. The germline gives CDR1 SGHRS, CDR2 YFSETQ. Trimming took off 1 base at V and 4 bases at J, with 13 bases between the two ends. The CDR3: CASSLLESSPDTQYF. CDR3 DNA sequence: TGCGCCAGCAGCTTGCTAGAATCCTCCCCAGATACGCAGTATTTT.

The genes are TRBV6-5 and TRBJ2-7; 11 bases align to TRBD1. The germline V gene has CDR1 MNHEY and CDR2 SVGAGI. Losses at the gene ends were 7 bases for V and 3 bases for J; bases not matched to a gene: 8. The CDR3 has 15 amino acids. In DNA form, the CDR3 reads TGTGCCAGCAAGCGCGCGGGACAGGGGGGCTACGAGCAGTACTTC. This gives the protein CASKRAGQGGYEQYF.

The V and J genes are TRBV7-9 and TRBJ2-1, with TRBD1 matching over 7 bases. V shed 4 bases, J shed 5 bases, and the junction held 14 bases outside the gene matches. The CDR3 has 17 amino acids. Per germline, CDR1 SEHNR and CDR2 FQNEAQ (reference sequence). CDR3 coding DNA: TGTGCCAGCAGCTCGCCTACCGGGACAGACAACAACAATGAGCAGTTCTTC. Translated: CASSSPTGTDNNNEQFF.

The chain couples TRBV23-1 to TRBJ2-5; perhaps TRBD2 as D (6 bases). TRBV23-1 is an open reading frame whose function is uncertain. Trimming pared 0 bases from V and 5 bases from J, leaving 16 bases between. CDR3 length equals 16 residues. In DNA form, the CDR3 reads TGCGCCAGCAGTCAATCTCTCGGGACTCCCGGGGAGACCCAGTACTTC. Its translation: CASSQSLGTPGETQYF.

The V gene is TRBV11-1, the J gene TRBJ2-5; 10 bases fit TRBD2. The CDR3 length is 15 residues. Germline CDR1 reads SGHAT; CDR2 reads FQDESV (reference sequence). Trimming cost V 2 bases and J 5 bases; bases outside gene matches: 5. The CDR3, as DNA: TGTGCCAGCAGCTTACAGCGGGGGGGCCTTGAGACCCAGTACTTC. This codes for CASSLQRGGLETQYF.

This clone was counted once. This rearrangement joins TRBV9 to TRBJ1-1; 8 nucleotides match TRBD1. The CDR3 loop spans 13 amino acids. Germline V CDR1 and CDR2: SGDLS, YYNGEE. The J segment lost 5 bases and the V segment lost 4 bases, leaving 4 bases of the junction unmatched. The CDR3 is CASSTRQGTEAFF. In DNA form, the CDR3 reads TGTGCCAGCAGCACTCGACAGGGGACTGAAGCTTTCTTT.

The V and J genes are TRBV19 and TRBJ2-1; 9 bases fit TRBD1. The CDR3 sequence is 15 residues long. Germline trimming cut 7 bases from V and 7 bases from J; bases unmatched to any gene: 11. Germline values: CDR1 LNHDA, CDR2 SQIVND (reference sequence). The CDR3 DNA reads TGTGCCAGTACCCTAAATGGGGACAGGGCGAATGAGCAGTTCTTC. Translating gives CASTLNGDRANEQFF.

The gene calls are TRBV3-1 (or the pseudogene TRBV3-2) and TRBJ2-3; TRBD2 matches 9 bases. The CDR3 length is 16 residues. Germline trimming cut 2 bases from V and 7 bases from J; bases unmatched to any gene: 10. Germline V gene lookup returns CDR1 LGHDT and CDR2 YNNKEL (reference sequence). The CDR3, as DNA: TGTGCCAGCAGCCAACGAGTAGCGGGAGTTCAGAATACGCAGTATTTT. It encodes CASSQRVAGVQNTQYF.

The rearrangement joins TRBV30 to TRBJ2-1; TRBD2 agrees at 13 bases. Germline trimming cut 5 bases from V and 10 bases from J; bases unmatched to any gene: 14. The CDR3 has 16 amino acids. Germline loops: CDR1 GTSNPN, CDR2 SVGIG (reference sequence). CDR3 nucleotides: TGTGCCTGGGCTGGACTAGCGGGGGCCGTAAAGGGCGAGCAGTTCTTC. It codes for CAWAGLAGAVKGEQFF.

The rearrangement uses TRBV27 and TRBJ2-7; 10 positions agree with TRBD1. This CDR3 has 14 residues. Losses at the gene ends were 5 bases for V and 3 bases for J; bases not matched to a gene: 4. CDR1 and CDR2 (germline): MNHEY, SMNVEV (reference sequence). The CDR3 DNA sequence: TGTGCCAGCAGTGCCGGGACAGGGGTCTACGAGCAGTACTTC. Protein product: CASSAGTGVYEQYF.

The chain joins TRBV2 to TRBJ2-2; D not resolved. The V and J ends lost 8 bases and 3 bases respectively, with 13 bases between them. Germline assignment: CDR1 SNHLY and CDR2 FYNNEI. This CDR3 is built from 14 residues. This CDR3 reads CASCPQIHTGELFF. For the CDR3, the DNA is TGTGCCAGCTGCCCCCAGATTCACACCGGGGAGCTGTTTTTT. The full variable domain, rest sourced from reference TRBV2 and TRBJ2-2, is EPEVTQTPSHQVTQMGQEVILRCVPISNHLYFYWYRQILGQKVEFLVSFYNNEISEKSEIFDDQFSVERPDGSNFTLKIRSTKLEDSAMYFCASCPQIHTGELFFGEGSRLTVL.

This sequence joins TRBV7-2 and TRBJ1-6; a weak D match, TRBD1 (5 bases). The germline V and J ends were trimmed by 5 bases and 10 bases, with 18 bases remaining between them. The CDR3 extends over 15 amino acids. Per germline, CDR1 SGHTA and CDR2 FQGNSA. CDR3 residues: CASSPPLGVGSPLHF. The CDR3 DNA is TGTGCCAGCAGCCCACCCCTAGGGGTCGGATCACCCCTCCACTTT.

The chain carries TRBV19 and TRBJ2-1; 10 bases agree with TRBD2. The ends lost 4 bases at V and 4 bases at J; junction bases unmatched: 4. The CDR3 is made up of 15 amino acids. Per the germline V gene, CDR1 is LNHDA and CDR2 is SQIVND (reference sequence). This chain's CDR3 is CASSKLAGPYNEQFF. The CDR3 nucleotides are TGTGCCAGTAGTAAACTAGCGGGACCTTACAATGAGCAGTTCTTC.

CDR3 sequence (DNA): TGTGCCAGCAGCTTTAGTACTAGCGGTGAAGCGGCGTACTTC. This translates into CASSFSTSGEAAYF. The V and J genes are TRBV7-9 and TRBJ2-7, with 8 bases aligning to TRBD2. This CDR3 region has 14 residues. In germline, CDR1 is SEHNR, CDR2 FQNEAQ (reference sequence). V shed 3 bases and J 12 bases; nucleotides not matched to a gene: 13.

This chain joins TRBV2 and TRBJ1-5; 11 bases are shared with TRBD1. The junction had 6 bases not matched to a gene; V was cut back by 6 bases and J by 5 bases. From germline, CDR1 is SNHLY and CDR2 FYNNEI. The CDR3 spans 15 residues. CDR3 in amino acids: CASRVGQGAYQPQHF. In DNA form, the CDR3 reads TGTGCCAGCAGAGTTGGACAGGGGGCATATCAGCCCCAGCATTTT.

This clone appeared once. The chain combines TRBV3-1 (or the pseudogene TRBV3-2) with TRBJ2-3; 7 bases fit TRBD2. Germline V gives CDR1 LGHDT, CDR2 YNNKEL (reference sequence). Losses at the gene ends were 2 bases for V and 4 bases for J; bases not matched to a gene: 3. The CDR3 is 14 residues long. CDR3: CASSQRLASDTQYF. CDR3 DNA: TGTGCCAGCAGCCAAAGACTAGCCTCAGATACGCAGTATTTT.

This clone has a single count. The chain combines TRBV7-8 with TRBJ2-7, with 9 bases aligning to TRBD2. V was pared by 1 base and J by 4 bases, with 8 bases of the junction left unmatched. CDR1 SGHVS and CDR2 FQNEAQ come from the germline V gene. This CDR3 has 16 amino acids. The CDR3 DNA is TGTGCCAGCAGCTTAGTAGTGCGACTAGCGGATTACGAGCAGTACTTC. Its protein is CASSLVVRLADYEQYF. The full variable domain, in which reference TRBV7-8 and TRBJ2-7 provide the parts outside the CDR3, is GAGVSQSPRYKVAKRGQDVALRCDPISGHVSLFWYQQALGQGPEFLTYFQNEAQLDKSGLPSDRFFAERPEGSVSTLKIQRTQQEDSAVYLCASSLVVRLADYEQYFGPGTRLTVT.